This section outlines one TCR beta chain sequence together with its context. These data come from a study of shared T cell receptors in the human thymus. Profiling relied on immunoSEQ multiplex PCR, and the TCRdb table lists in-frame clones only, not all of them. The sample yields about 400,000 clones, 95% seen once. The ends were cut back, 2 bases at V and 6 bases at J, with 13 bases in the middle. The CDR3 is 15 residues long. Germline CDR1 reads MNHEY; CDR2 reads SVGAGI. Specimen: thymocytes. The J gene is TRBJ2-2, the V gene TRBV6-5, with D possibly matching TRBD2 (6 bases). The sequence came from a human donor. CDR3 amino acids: CASSYAGIGSGELFF. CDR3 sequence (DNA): TGTGCCAGCAGTTACGCGGGGATCGGCTCCGGGGAGCTGTTTTTT.